This T cell receptor beta chain came from a study of cytomegalovirus exposure and HLA in healthy donors. The PCR was carried out with 60 Vbeta primers and 13 Jbeta primers. As handled by the study authors: As a later analysis found, there were roughly 80 million unique TCR beta chains, of which some 10 million were shared. Assay: immunoSEQ multiplex PCR; the TCRdb copy retains only in-frame clones and omits some. D and trimming were read from the DNA, whereas the V and J calls and clone size are those reported in that table. The sample yields 150,000 to 200,000 clones, approximately 85% seen once. Overall study results and limits: In an earlier analysis, about 87% or about 30%: the productive usage of most TCR beta V segments.

Germline assignment: CDR1 WNHNN and CDR2 SYGVQD (reference sequence). V was clipped by 8 bases and J by 5 bases; unmatched bases: 12. This CDR3 region has 16 residues. Points on this clone: No antigen is known for it.

J is TRBJ2-5 and V is TRBV10-1; TRBD2 agrees at 12 bases. The sample taken for sequencing was PBMCs. The sequence came from a girl aged 2-10 years in good health and CMV-seropositive. CDR3 region: CASARSLAGGTETQYF. The CDR3 nucleotides are TGCGCCAGCGCGAGGAGTCTAGCGGGAGGGACCGAGACCCAGTACTTC.